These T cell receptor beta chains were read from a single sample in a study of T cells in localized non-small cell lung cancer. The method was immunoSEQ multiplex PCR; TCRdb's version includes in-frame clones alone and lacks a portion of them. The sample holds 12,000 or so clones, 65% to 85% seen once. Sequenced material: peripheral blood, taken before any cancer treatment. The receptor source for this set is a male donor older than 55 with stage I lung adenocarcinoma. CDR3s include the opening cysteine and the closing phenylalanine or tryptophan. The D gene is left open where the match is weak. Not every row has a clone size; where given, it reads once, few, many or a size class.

CAWSKGLFTYEQYF	TGTGCCTGGAGTAAGGGATTATTCACCTACGAGCAGTACTTC	14	TRBV30	TRBJ2-7	-	-
CASSPRRGGLQAWTGGGGTQYF	TGTGCCAGCAGCCCCCGACGAGGGGGTTTGCAAGCTTGGACAGGGGGCGGGGGGACCCAGTACTTC	22	TRBV7-8	TRBJ2-5	-	TRBD1
CASSSRTGGIREQYF	TGTGCCAGCAGCTCGAGGACAGGGGGCATAAGGGAGCAGTACTTC	15	TRBV9	TRBJ2-7	-	TRBD1
CASSLGGSRSYEQYF	TGTGCCAGCAGCTTAGGAGGAAGTAGGTCCTACGAGCAGTACTTC	15	TRBV7-2	TRBJ2-7	-	-
CASSDLAGGPKDTGELFF	TGTGCCAGCAGTGATTTAGCGGGAGGGCCCAAGGACACCGGGGAGCTGTTTTTT	18	TRBV21-1	TRBJ2-2	-	-
CASSIPGTNSYEQYF	TGTGCCAGTAGTATACCCGGGACTAACTCCTACGAGCAGTACTTC	15	TRBV19	TRBJ2-7	-	TRBD2
CASSVRDRGINEQFF	TGTGCCAGCAGCGTCCGGGACAGGGGCATCAATGAGCAGTTCTTC	15	TRBV9	TRBJ2-1	-	TRBD1
CASRLDRVAFF	TGTGCCAGCCGACTGGACAGGGTGGCTTTCTTT	11	TRBV2	TRBJ1-1	-	TRBD1
CASSLSMGNTEAFF	TGCGCCAGCAGCTTGTCGATGGGGAACACTGAAGCTTTCTTT	14	TRBV5-1	TRBJ1-1	few	-
CASSGAWVGTQYF	TGTGCCAGCAGCGGGGCGTGGGTGGGTACGCAGTATTTT	13	TRBV6-5	TRBJ2-3	-	-